Below, 24 T cell receptor beta chains from the same sample are listed, as sequenced in a study of OX40 agonist ivuxolimab in advanced cancers. Using immunoSEQ multiplex PCR, the repertoire was profiled, and TCRdb retains in-frame clones only, with some absent. Of about 17,000 clones in the sample, about four fifths are singletons; the top ten hold about a quarter. This specimen was CD4+ or CD8+ T cells sorted from blood, taken in a trial of the OX40 agonist ivuxolimab. These receptors all come from an adult with an advanced solid tumor such as melanoma, head and neck, liver or kidney cancer.

This chain connects TRBV29-1 to TRBJ2-7; no reliable D call. The germline CDR1 and CDR2 sequences are SQVTM and ANQGSEA. V lost 3 bases and J lost 0, with 12 bases in between. The CDR3 is 14 residues long. CDR3 protein: CSVEGNEYSYEQYF. In nucleotides, the CDR3 is TGCAGCGTTGAGGGTAATGAATACTCCTACGAGCAGTACTTC.

V is TRBV27 and J is TRBJ2-3; D remains unclear. Germline CDR1 and CDR2: MNHEY and SMNVEV (reference sequence). V was clipped by 8 bases and J by 6 bases, with 9 bases between them. The CDR3 extends over 11 amino acids. The CDR3 reads CASFWGDTQYF. In DNA form, the CDR3 reads TGTGCCAGCTTCTGGGGTGATACGCAGTATTTT.

This chain uses TRBV10-2 with TRBJ2-7; no clear D. V dropped 2 bases and J dropped 6 bases, with 20 bases sitting between them. The CDR3 runs to 16 residues. Looked up from germline, CDR1 is WSHSY and CDR2 is SAAADI. CDR3 protein: CASSERKVAGPGEQYF. The CDR3 DNA is TGCGCCAGCAGTGAGCGGAAGGTTGCAGGCCCAGGCGAGCAGTACTTC.

CDR3 amino acids: CASSQEKGASNQPQHF. Written as DNA, the CDR3 is TGCGCCAGCAGCCAAGAAAAAGGGGCTAGCAATCAGCCCCAGCATTTT. The chain carries TRBV4-1 and TRBJ1-5; possible D gene TRBD1, 5 bases. This CDR3 contains 16 residues. Germline CDR1 reads MGHRA; CDR2 reads YSYEKL. Trimming left V 0 bases short and J 0 bases short, with 9 bases between.

The rearrangement links TRBV7-6 to TRBJ2-7; D is uncertain. The V and J ends lost 8 bases and 7 bases respectively, with 12 bases between them. Germline CDR1 is SGHVS and CDR2 is FNYEAQ. The CDR3 runs to 11 residues. DNA of the CDR3: TGTGCCAGCCGGTTGGGTGGGGAGCAGTACTTC. Protein: CASRLGGEQYF.

This clone was seen just once. The gene calls are TRBV7-6 and TRBJ2-7; either TRBD1 or TRBD2 may supply D (5 bases each). Germline V gene sequence: CDR1 SGHVS, CDR2 FNYEAQ. The V gene lost 1 base and the J gene lost 0 bases, with 13 bases spanning the gap. The CDR3 spans 16 residues. Written as DNA, the CDR3 is TGTGCCAGCAGCTTAGGTCCTGAGGGGAGCTCCTACGAGCAGTACTTC. Protein: CASSLGPEGSSYEQYF.

The V and J genes are TRBV5-1 and TRBJ2-4; D is ambiguous. Germline CDR1 reads SGHRS; CDR2 reads YFSETQ. This CDR3 has 17 residues. V lost 1 base, J lost 0 bases, and 14 bases lay in between. CDR3: CASSLSGQALAKNIQYF. The CDR3 DNA sequence: TGCGCCAGCAGCTTGAGTGGGCAGGCGTTAGCCAAAAACATTCAGTACTTC.

The chain joins TRBV6-6 to TRBJ2-7; D not certain. The V end was cut by 0 bases, the J end by 5 bases, with 8 bases between. Germline CDR1 and CDR2: MNHNY and SVGAGI (reference sequence). CDR3 size: 13 residues. The CDR3 reads CASSYSTLHEQYF. The CDR3 DNA follows: TGTGCCAGCAGTTACTCCACTCTCCACGAGCAGTACTTC.

J is TRBJ1-1 and V is TRBV9; no definite D call. Trimming removed 1 base at V and 1 base at J, with 11 bases between. Germline V gene lookup returns CDR1 SGDLS and CDR2 YYNGEE. The CDR3 is 15 amino acids. For the CDR3, the DNA is TGTGCCAGCAGCGTAAACGGTGAGGGGAACACTGAAGCTTTCTTT. Protein product: CASSVNGEGNTEAFF.

The chain has TRBV30 and TRBJ2-7; D gene ambiguous. The CDR3 is made up of 12 amino acids. V was cut by 3 bases and J by 2 bases, with 8 bases left in between. Germline V CDR1 and CDR2: GTSNPN, SVGIG (reference sequence). The DNA for the CDR3 is TGTGCCTGGAGCGCGTCGCCCTACGAGCAGTACTTC. This sequence encodes CAWSASPYEQYF. Based on the CDR3 plus reference TRBV30 and TRBJ2-7, the full variable domain is SQTIHQWPATLVQPVGSPLSLECTVEGTSNPNLYWYRQAAGRGLQLLFYSVGIGQISSEVPQNLSASRPQDRQFILSSKKLLLSDSGFYLCAWSASPYEQYFGPGTRLTVT.

This chain uses TRBV5-5 with TRBJ2-7; D remains ambiguous. Trimming shortened V by 4 bases and J by 2 bases, and 16 bases separated the two germline ends. The CDR3 runs 15 residues. Germline values: CDR1 SGHKS, CDR2 YYEKEE (reference sequence). The chain's CDR3 is CASSQEQHSAYEQYF. The CDR3 DNA reads TGTGCCAGCAGCCAAGAACAGCACAGCGCCTACGAGCAGTACTTC. Based on the CDR3 plus reference TRBV5-5 and TRBJ2-7, the full variable domain is DAGVTQSPTHLIKTRGQQVTLRCSPISGHKSVSWYQQVLGQGPQFIFQYYEKEERGRGNFPDRFSARQFPNYSSELNVNALLLGDSALYLCASSQEQHSAYEQYFGPGTRLTVT.

The rearrangement joins TRBV13 to TRBJ2-1, with 8 bases fitting TRBD1. The CDR3 runs 12 residues. The germline V gene has CDR1 PRHDT and CDR2 FYEKMQ (reference sequence). Trimming removed 1 base from V and 14 bases from J; junction bases left unmatched: 4. This CDR3 reads CASSLERTGKFF. Here the CDR3 DNA reads TGTGCCAGCAGCTTAGAGCGGACAGGGAAGTTCTTC.

The chain couples TRBV6-5 to TRBJ1-2; TRBD1 is a possible D gene (6 bases). V was trimmed by 6 bases and J by 6 bases, leaving 17 bases between them. This CDR3 is built from 14 residues. The germline V gene has CDR1 MNHEY and CDR2 SVGAGI. The CDR3 DNA is TGTGCCAGCAGCCAGACGGGGGGGGGCCATGGCTACACCTTC. It specifies CASSQTGGGHGYTF.

This sequence joins TRBV7-9 and TRBJ1-4; D is unresolved. V lost 11 bases to trimming and J lost 7 bases, with 17 bases between them. Germline assignment: CDR1 SEHNR and CDR2 FQNEAQ (reference sequence). This CDR3 has 13 amino acids. CDR3 sequence: CAFQTELGEKLFF. The CDR3, as DNA: TGTGCCTTCCAAACCGAACTCGGTGAAAAACTGTTTTTT. Full variable domain (outside the CDR3, taken from reference TRBV7-9 and TRBJ1-4): DTGVSQNPRHKITKRGQNVTFRCDPISEHNRLYWYRQTLGQGPEFLTYFQNEAQLEKSRLLSDRFSAERPKGSFSTLEIQRTEQGDSAMYLCAFQTELGEKLFFGSGTQLSVL.

The chain carries TRBV5-1 and TRBJ2-1, with 8 nucleotides matching TRBD1. This CDR3 is 13 amino acids long. With V trimmed by 5 bases and J by 6 bases, 4 bases remained unmatched. CDR1 is SGHRS and CDR2 is YFSETQ in the germline V gene. CDR3 sequence (DNA): TGCGCCAGCAGAGACAGGGGCTCCAATGAGCAGTTCTTC. Amino acid sequence: CASRDRGSNEQFF. The full variable domain, its missing parts supplied by reference TRBV5-1 and TRBJ2-1, is KAGVTQTPRYLIKTRGQQVTLSCSPISGHRSVSWYQQTPGQGLQFLFEYFSETQRNKGNFPGRFSGRQFSNSRSEMNVSTLELGDSALYLCASRDRGSNEQFFGPGTRLTVL.

The V call is TRBV7-9, the J call TRBJ2-1; the D is unclear. Germline V gene lookup returns CDR1 SEHNR and CDR2 FQNEAQ (reference sequence). Trimming took off 4 bases at V and 6 bases at J, with 16 bases between the two ends. This CDR3 spans 15 amino acids. CDR3 region: CASSSYQTPGNEQFF. For the CDR3, the DNA is TGTGCCAGCAGCTCATACCAGACCCCTGGCAATGAGCAGTTCTTC.

This sequence joins TRBV7-9 and TRBJ1-1, with D tentatively TRBD1 (6 bases). The CDR3 totals 16 residues. Germline V lookup: CDR1 SEHNR, CDR2 FQNEAQ (reference sequence). V was pared by 4 bases and J by 7 bases, with 22 bases between. The CDR3 loop is CASSSQGSVIPNEAFF. For the CDR3, the DNA is TGTGCCAGCAGCTCCCAGGGGAGTGTAATCCCAAATGAAGCTTTCTTT.

This clone was seen a handful of times. The chain uses TRBV9 and TRBJ2-5; TRBD2 agrees at 13 bases. CDR3 length: 18 residues. V lost 0 bases to trimming and J lost 4 bases; unmatched junction nucleotides: 9. The germline V gene encodes CDR1 SGDLS and CDR2 YYNGEE. CDR3 DNA sequence: TGTGCCAGCAGCGTAGCTACAGGAGGACTAGCGGGGGTAGAGACCCAGTACTTC. Translated, it gives CASSVATGGLAGVETQYF.

V is TRBV19 and J is TRBJ2-3; 9 nucleotides align to TRBD1. The junction had 6 bases not matched to a gene; V was cut back by 5 bases and J by 3 bases. The CDR3 has 15 amino acids. CDR1 is LNHDA, CDR2 SQIVND, per germline (reference sequence). The DNA for the CDR3 is TGTGCCAGTAGTCCGGACAGGGGTATTACAGATACGCAGTATTTT. Its protein is CASSPDRGITDTQYF.

This sequence joins TRBV6-4 and TRBJ2-1; no clear D gene. The CDR3 consists of 15 residues. Germline loops: CDR1 MRHNA, CDR2 SNTAGT. Trimming shortened V by 4 bases and J by 4 bases, and 14 bases separated the two germline ends. The CDR3 DNA is TGTGCCAGCAGTGTAACGGCGGCCGATTACAATGAGCAGTTCTTC. Translated: CASSVTAADYNEQFF.

V usage is TRBV4-1 and J usage is TRBJ2-5, with D unresolved. Germline V lookup: CDR1 MGHRA, CDR2 YSYEKL. The CDR3 covers 14 residues. Trimming cost V 4 bases and J 1 base, with 10 bases left between them. The chain's CDR3 is CASSPVTVQETQYF. The CDR3 bases are TGCGCCAGCAGCCCTGTTACGGTCCAAGAGACCCAGTACTTC.

The chain links TRBV4-2 to TRBJ2-3, with TRBD2 matching 9 bases. CDR1 is LGHNA and CDR2 is YNFKEQ in the germline V gene. The CDR3 covers 17 residues. The J segment lost 5 bases and the V segment lost 1 base, leaving 10 bases of the junction unmatched. CDR3 DNA sequence: TGTGCCAGCAGCCAAGCGAAGGCGGGAGGGCCGATAGATACGCAGTATTTT. This gives the protein CASSQAKAGGPIDTQYF.

The rearrangement uses TRBV11-2 and TRBJ1-2; D might be TRBD1 (6 bases). Looked up from germline, CDR1 is SGHAT and CDR2 is FQNNGV. The germline V and J ends were trimmed by 1 base and 4 bases, with 16 bases remaining between them. The CDR3 length is 16 residues. CDR3 residues: CASSLARGRGFYGYTF. The CDR3 bases are TGTGCCAGCAGCTTAGCGAGGGGGAGGGGGTTCTATGGCTACACCTTC. Full variable domain (outside the CDR3, taken from reference TRBV11-2 and TRBJ1-2): EAGVAQSPRYKIIEKRQSVAFWCNPISGHATLYWYQQILGQGPKLLIQFQNNGVVDDSQLPKDRFSAERLKGVDSTLKIQPAKLEDSAVYLCASSLARGRGFYGYTFGSGTRLTVV.

The chain combines TRBV7-9 with TRBJ2-7; 8 positions agree with TRBD1. Germline V lookup: CDR1 SEHNR, CDR2 FQNEAQ (reference sequence). The V segment lost 2 bases and the J segment 5 bases; nucleotides outside the gene matches: 5. CDR3 length: 14 residues. CDR3 region: CASSLIDRGDEQYF. CDR3 nucleotides: TGTGCCAGCAGCTTAATAGACAGGGGCGACGAGCAGTACTTC.